The present T cell receptor beta chain was sequenced within a study of sequential checkpoint blockade in melanoma. Study as a whole: DNA from 91 pretreatment tumor samples underwent TCRβ immunosequencing.

The protocol was immunoSEQ multiplex PCR, while the TCRdb copy is restricted to in-frame clones and leaves out a portion. The table records roughly 1,900 clones, roughly 17% of them present only once. Germline V CDR1 and CDR2: LGHNT, FRNRAP. This CDR3 spans 18 amino acids. The V segment lost 1 base and the J segment 1 base; nucleotides outside the gene matches: 12. Treatment indicated: randomized to nivolumab then ipilimumab (arm A) or the reverse (arm B). The receptor's source is a human donor with melanoma. J is TRBJ1-1 and V is TRBV12-5, with TRBD1 matching 7 bases. The sequenced sample was tumor tissue (inferred from file names), obtained from a patient given nivolumab and ipilimumab in sequence. CDR3 residues: CASGLAKNRGRGNTEAFF. The CDR3 DNA follows: TGTGCTAGTGGTTTGGCTAAAAACAGGGGACGGGGGAACACTGAAGCTTTCTTT.